Presented here are 5 T cell receptor beta chains from one specimen sequenced in a study of monozygotic twins with cystic fibrosis. Sequencing was performed with immunoSEQ multiplex PCR; in TCRdb, only in-frame clones are kept and a portion is missing. The data show 25,000 to 30,000 clones, 90% seen once. The sample comprised blood. The source is a girl aged 2 to 9 with cystic fibrosis.

The chain combines TRBV2 with TRBJ2-1; no clear D. The CDR3 extends over 14 amino acids. V dropped 3 bases and J dropped 5 bases, with 11 bases sitting between them. Germline V gene lookup returns CDR1 SNHLY and CDR2 FYNNEI. The CDR3 nucleotides are TGTGCCAGCAGTGATCTGAAAGGGAACAATGAGCAGTTCTTC. As protein: CASSDLKGNNEQFF.

The chain carries TRBV5-1 and TRBJ1-1; TRBD1 agrees at 7 bases. J lost 0 bases, V lost 4 bases, and 9 bases had no gene match. The CDR3 is 16 residues long. The germline CDR1 and CDR2 sequences are SGHRS and YFSETQ. The CDR3 spells CASSLPTGQLNTEAFF. Here the CDR3 DNA reads TGCGCCAGCAGCCTACCCACGGGACAGCTGAACACTGAAGCTTTCTTT.

This rearrangement joins TRBV18 to TRBJ2-7, with D tentatively TRBD1 (5 bases). Germline assignment: CDR1 KGHSH and CDR2 LQKENI. Trimming removed 4 bases at V and 1 base at J, with 17 bases between. CDR3 length: 16 residues. The CDR3 here is CASSLLQVPISYEQYF. DNA for the CDR3: TGTGCCAGCTCACTTCTACAGGTCCCCATTTCCTACGAGCAGTACTTC.

The chain recombines TRBV27 with TRBJ1-5; 9 bases align to TRBD1. V shed 4 bases, J shed 4 bases, and the junction held 8 bases outside the gene matches. The CDR3 has 16 amino acids. Germline V gene lookup returns CDR1 MNHEY and CDR2 SMNVEV (reference sequence). The CDR3 sequence is CASSSRPGQGNQPQHF. The CDR3 DNA follows: TGTGCCAGCAGTTCCCGCCCTGGACAGGGGAATCAGCCCCAGCATTTT.

The V gene is TRBV9, the J gene TRBJ1-2; 11 nucleotides line up with TRBD1. This CDR3 has 15 amino acids. V was pared by 1 base and J by 6 bases, with 5 bases of the junction left unmatched. In germline, CDR1 is SGDLS, CDR2 YYNGEE. CDR3: CASSVSGQGVNGYTF. In nucleotides, the CDR3 is TGTGCCAGCAGCGTATCGGGACAGGGGGTGAATGGCTACACCTTC.